The rows below give T cell receptor beta chains drawn from one sample of a study of blood T cell repertoires in COVID-19. The data were produced by immunoSEQ multiplex PCR, yet TCRdb's version contains in-frame clones alone and is incomplete. Of some 250,000 clones in the sample, roughly 93% were seen once. Material: PBMCs or T cells enriched from blood (not recorded which). These receptors originate from a middle-aged woman with acute COVID-19. The CDR3 runs from the conserved cysteine through the conserved F or W. A D gene is named only where the DNA matches it firmly. Expanded clones are given a class, and other clones once, few, many or no size at all.

>TRBV4-1|TRBJ2-7|-|TRBD1
CASSHVRDRDGEQYF
TGCGCCAGCAGCCACGTCCGGGACAGGGATGGCGAGCAGTACTTC
>TRBV13|TRBJ1-1|-|TRBD1
CASSYRSRTGDHWNTEAFF
TGTGCCAGCAGCTACCGTTCTCGGACAGGGGATCATTGGAACACTGAAGCTTTCTTT
>TRBV7-6|TRBJ1-6|-|TRBD1
CASSPGTGFSPLHF
TGTGCCAGCAGCCCGGGGACAGGTTTTTCACCCCTCCACTTT
>TRBV18|TRBJ2-7|-|-
CASSPAGREQYF
TGTGCCAGCTCACCAGCAGGGCGCGAGCAGTACTTC
>TRBV5-1|TRBJ1-2|-|-
CASSLDRKGGYTF
TGCGCCAGCAGCTTGGATCGCAAGGGGGGCTACACCTTC
>TRBV6-5|TRBJ2-7|-|-
CASRGGLPVEQYF
TGTGCCAGCAGAGGAGGACTGCCTGTCGAGCAGTACTTC
>TRBV5-1|TRBJ2-3|-|-
CASSFGGSTDTQYF
TGCGCCAGCAGCTTTGGCGGGAGCACAGATACGCAGTATTTT
>TRBV20-1|TRBJ2-7|once|-
CSASGGTYEQYF
TGCAGTGCTAGTGGTGGCACCTACGAGCAGTACTTC
>TRBV7-3|TRBJ1-2|-|-
CASSFSFDLGGYTF
TGTGCCAGCAGCTTTAGTTTTGACCTAGGCGGCTACACCTTC
>TRBV5-1|TRBJ2-1|-|-
CASSFTSSYNEQFF
TGCGCCAGCAGCTTTACTTCCTCCTACAATGAGCAGTTCTTC
>TRBV14|TRBJ1-6|-|-
CASSQNRAFNSPLHF
TGTGCCAGCAGCCAAAACAGGGCTTTTAATTCACCCCTCCACTTT
>TRBV18|TRBJ1-4|-|TRBD1
CASSPGTGYEKLFF
TGTGCCAGCTCACCCGGGACAGGATATGAAAAACTGTTTTTT
>TRBV4-3|TRBJ2-7|-|-
CASSQETGTYEQYF
TGCGCCAGCAGCCAAGAAACGGGGACCTACGAGCAGTACTTC
>TRBV19|TRBJ1-1|-|-
CASSTFAGSTEAFF
TGTGCCAGTAGTACGTTCGCGGGGTCCACTGAAGCTTTCTTT
>TRBV5-6|TRBJ2-3|-|-
CASSLRGNTDTQYF
TGTGCCAGCAGCTTACGGGGGAACACAGATACGCAGTATTTT
>TRBV28|TRBJ2-3|-|TRBD2
CASSLRGLAPDTQYF
TGTGCCAGCAGTTTACGAGGACTAGCTCCAGATACGCAGTATTTT
>TRBV5-6|TRBJ2-7|-|TRBD2
CASSLLAGGPSYEQYF
TGTGCCAGCAGCTTACTAGCGGGGGGGCCGTCTTACGAGCAGTACTTC
>TRBV2|TRBJ2-7|-|TRBD2
CASSRIRSRGRGLGEQYF
TGTGCCAGCAGTCGAATCCGCTCACGAGGGAGGGGACTCGGCGAGCAGTACTTC
>TRBV28|TRBJ1-3|-|TRBD1
CASSGYPGQYGNTIYF
TGTGCCAGCAGTGGGTACCCGGGACAGTATGGAAACACCATATATTTT
>TRBV27|TRBJ2-7|-|TRBD2
CASRLAGAPTLEQYF
TGTGCCAGCAGACTAGCGGGGGCCCCCACCCTGGAGCAGTACTTC
>TRBV19|TRBJ1-1|-|-
CASSRTDRRFEQAFF
TGTGCCAGTAGTCGGACCGACAGGAGGTTTGAGCAAGCTTTCTTT
>TRBV5-1|TRBJ2-7|few|-
CASSLVPDSSYEQYF
TGCGCCAGCAGCTTGGTCCCGGACAGCTCCTACGAGCAGTACTTC
>TRBV7-9|TRBJ2-6|-|-
CASSTVAGANVLTF
TGTGCCAGCAGCACAGTGGCTGGGGCCAACGTCCTGACTTTC
>TRBV12-3/TRBV12-4|TRBJ1-5|-|-
CASSPWVAGAQHF
TGTGCCAGCAGCCCTTGGGTGGCGGGGGCCCAGCATTTT
>TRBV7-2|TRBJ1-6|once|-
CASSLGGGYSPLHF
TGTGCCAGCAGCTTAGGGGGGGGATATTCACCCCTCCACTTT
>TRBV4-2|TRBJ1-2|-|-
CASSPGRGNFYGYTF
TGTGCCAGCAGCCCCGGGCGGGGAAATTTCTATGGCTACACCTTC
>TRBV7-2|TRBJ2-7|-|-
CASSLGALGIYEQYF
TGTGCCAGCAGCTTAGGAGCCTTGGGCATCTACGAGCAGTACTTC
>TRBV19|TRBJ1-4|-|-
CASSIGGGTHGRANEKLFF
TGTGCCAGTAGTATTGGCGGGGGAACCCATGGCCGGGCTAATGAAAAACTGTTTTTT
>TRBV19|TRBJ2-6|few|-
CASKRQGYGANVLTF
TGTGCCAGTAAGCGGCAGGGGTATGGGGCCAACGTCCTGACTTTC
>TRBV25-1|TRBJ1-1|few|-
CASTLTVNTEAFF
TGTGCCAGCACCCTGACAGTAAACACTGAAGCTTTCTTT
>TRBV14|TRBJ2-7|-|-
CASSSDWAYEQYF
TGTGCCAGCAGCTCAGACTGGGCCTACGAGCAGTACTTC
>TRBV5-1|TRBJ2-5|-|-
CASSLGGRDSQETQYF
TGCGCCAGCAGCTTGGGAGGTAGGGACTCCCAAGAGACCCAGTACTTC
>TRBV18|TRBJ1-4|-|TRBD1
CASSSGTGTEKLFF
TGTGCCAGCTCGTCCGGGACAGGCACTGAAAAACTGTTTTTT
>TRBV28|TRBJ2-3|-|TRBD1
CASSSPSPGQGYSTDTQYF
TGTGCCAGCAGTTCTCCCTCTCCGGGACAGGGGTACAGCACAGATACGCAGTATTTT
>TRBV5-1|TRBJ1-2|-|-
CASSQGPNYGYTF
TGCGCCAGCAGCCAGGGTCCTAACTATGGCTACACCTTC
>TRBV5-4|TRBJ1-1|-|TRBD1
CASSLPDRGEAFF
TGTGCCAGCAGCTTGCCAGACAGGGGGGAAGCTTTCTTT
>TRBV30|TRBJ1-5|-|-
CAWIETGHEVNQPQHF
TGTGCCTGGATCGAAACGGGACATGAGGTAAATCAGCCCCAGCATTTT
>TRBV13|TRBJ2-3|-|TRBD2
CASSLRLAGTDTQYF
TGTGCCAGCAGCTTAAGACTAGCGGGCACAGATACGCAGTATTTT
>TRBV7-9|TRBJ1-2|-|-
CASSDSNYGYTF
TGTGCCAGCAGCGACAGTAACTATGGCTACACCTTC
>TRBV7-3|TRBJ1-2|-|-
CASSLPGNYGYTF
TGTGCCAGCAGCTTACCAGGGAACTATGGCTACACCTTC
>TRBV7-3|TRBJ1-1|-|TRBD1
CASSQGASNTEAFF
TGTGCCAGCAGCCAGGGGGCGTCGAACACTGAAGCTTTCTTT
>TRBV2|TRBJ1-1|-|TRBD1
CASSETTGGKGRTEAFF
TGTGCCAGCAGTGAAACGACAGGGGGCAAGGGACGCACTGAAGCTTTCTTT
>TRBV20-1|TRBJ2-7|-|-
CRHCGGCEQYF
TGCAGACACTGTGGGGGGTGCGAGCAGTACTTC
>TRBV15|TRBJ1-5|-|TRBD1
CATTPGSGQALGVGPQHF
TGTGCCACCACCCCTGGGAGTGGACAGGCCTTAGGGGTGGGGCCCCAGCATTTT
>TRBV7-2|TRBJ2-7|-|-
CASSLGPLREQYF
TGTGCCAGCAGCTTAGGCCCTCTGCGCGAGCAGTACTTC
>TRBV7-9|TRBJ1-2|once|-
CASSPAVALRGYTF
TGTGCCAGCAGCCCCGCCGTAGCGTTAAGGGGCTACACCTTC
>TRBV28|TRBJ1-5|-|-
CASSLFRGSNQPQHF
TGTGCCAGCAGTTTATTTAGGGGAAGCAATCAGCCCCAGCATTTT
>TRBV6-5|TRBJ2-7|-|-
CASSDPFAMTNEQYF
TGTGCCAGCAGCGATCCGTTCGCTATGACTAACGAGCAGTACTTC
>TRBV9|TRBJ2-1|-|TRBD2
CASSAGLAGGVSYNEQFF
TGTGCCAGCAGCGCGGGACTAGCGGGAGGTGTGTCCTACAATGAGCAGTTCTTC
>TRBV24-1|TRBJ1-1|-|TRBD1
CATSELLTGGTEAFF
TGTGCCACCAGTGAGCTACTGACAGGGGGCACTGAAGCTTTCTTT
>TRBV5-1|TRBJ1-1|once|-
CASSPSGGLTEAFF
TGCGCCAGCAGCCCGAGTGGAGGACTGACTGAAGCTTTCTTT
>TRBV29-1|TRBJ1-2|-|-
CSGLEENYGYTF
TGCAGCGGTTTAGAGGAGAACTATGGCTACACCTTC
>TRBV28|TRBJ1-1|-|-
CASSSPLPPHEAFF
TGTGCCAGCAGTTCCCCCCTACCCCCGCATGAAGCTTTCTTT
>TRBV16|TRBJ1-2|-|-
CASSQSIGDTVPLYGYTF
TGTGCCAGCAGCCAATCGATAGGGGACACCGTTCCCCTCTATGGCTACACCTTC
>TRBV7-9|TRBJ2-7|-|TRBD2
CASSDRTSGGLWEQYF
TGTGCCAGCAGCGACAGGACTAGCGGGGGATTGTGGGAGCAGTACTTC
>TRBV10-3|TRBJ2-3|-|-
CAIRPGLSSVDTQYF
TGTGCCATCAGACCGGGACTTTCTAGCGTAGATACGCAGTATTTT